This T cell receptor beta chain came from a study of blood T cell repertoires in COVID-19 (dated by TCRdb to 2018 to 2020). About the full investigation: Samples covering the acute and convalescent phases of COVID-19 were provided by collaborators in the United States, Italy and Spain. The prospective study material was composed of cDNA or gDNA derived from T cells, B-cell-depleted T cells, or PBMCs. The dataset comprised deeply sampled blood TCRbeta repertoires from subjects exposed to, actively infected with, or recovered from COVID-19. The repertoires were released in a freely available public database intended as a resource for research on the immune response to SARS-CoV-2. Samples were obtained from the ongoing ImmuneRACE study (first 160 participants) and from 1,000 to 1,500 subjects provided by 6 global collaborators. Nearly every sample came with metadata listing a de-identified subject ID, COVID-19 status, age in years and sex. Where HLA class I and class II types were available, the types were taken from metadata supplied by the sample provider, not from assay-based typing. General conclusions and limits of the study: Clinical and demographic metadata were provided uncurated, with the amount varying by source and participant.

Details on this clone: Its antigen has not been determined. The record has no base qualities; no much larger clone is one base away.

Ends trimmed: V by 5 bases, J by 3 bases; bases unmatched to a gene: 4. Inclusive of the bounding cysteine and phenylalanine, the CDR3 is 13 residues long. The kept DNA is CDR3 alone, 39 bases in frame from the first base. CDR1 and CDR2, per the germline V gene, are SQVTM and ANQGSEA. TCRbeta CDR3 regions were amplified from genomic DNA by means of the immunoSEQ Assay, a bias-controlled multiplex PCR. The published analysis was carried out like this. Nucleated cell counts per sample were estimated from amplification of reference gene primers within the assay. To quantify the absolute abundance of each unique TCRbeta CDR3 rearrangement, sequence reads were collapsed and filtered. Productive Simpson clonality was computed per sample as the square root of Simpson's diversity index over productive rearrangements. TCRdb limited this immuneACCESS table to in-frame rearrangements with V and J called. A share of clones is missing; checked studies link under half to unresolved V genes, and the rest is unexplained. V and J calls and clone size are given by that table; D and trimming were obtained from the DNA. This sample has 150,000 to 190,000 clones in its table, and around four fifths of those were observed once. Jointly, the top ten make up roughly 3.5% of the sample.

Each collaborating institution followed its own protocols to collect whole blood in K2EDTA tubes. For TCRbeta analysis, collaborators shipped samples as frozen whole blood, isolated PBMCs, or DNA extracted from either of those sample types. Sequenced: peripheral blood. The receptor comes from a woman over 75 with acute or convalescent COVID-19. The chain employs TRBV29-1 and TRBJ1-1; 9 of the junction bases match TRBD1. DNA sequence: TGCAGCGTTTCCTGGACAGGGGACACTGAAGCTTTCTTT. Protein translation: CSVSWTGDTEAFF. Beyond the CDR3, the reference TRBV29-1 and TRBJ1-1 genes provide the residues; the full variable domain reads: SAVISQKPSRDICQRGTSLTIQCQVDSQVTMMFWYRQQPGQSLTLIATANQGSEATYESGFVIDKFPISRPNLTFSTLTVSNMSPEDSSIYLCSVSWTGDTEAFFGQGTRLTVV.